These 15 T cell receptor beta chains came from one sample sequenced in a study of blood T cells in healthy people across ages. Primed by a sample-barcoded 5' primer and a J-beta primer mix, a second PCR proceeded for roughly 7 to 11 cycles. Via MiXCR, TCRdb re-called the 5' RACE reads, giving one row per CDR3 protein. The sample includes 1.5 million to 2 million distinct CDR3 sequences, 28% of them seen just once. Sequenced input: blood. The receptors shown here come from a woman in her twenties or thirties in good health.

The chain recombines TRBV7-9 with TRBJ1-5; the D is unclear. V was trimmed by 1 base and J by 8 bases, leaving 9 bases between them. The CDR3 has 13 residues. Per germline, CDR1 SEHNR and CDR2 FQNEAQ (reference sequence). In nucleotides, the CDR3 is TGTGCCAGCAGCTTAGAGGGTCCGGAGCCCCAGCATTTT. This encodes CASSLEGPEPQHF.

On this clonotype: With a much larger clone just one base away, this may be a read error. The chain carries TRBV10-1 and TRBJ2-1; D gene ambiguous. CDR1 is WNHNN and CDR2 is SYGVQD in the germline V gene (reference sequence). There are 10 residues in the CDR3. CDR3 amino acids: CASCEYEQFF. The CDR3 region has the DNA TGCGCCAGCTGTGAGTATGAGCAGTTCTTC.

In this sample, this clonotype turned up a few times. The genes are TRBV3-1 and TRBJ1-2, with D tentatively TRBD1 (6 bases). The CDR3 sequence is 15 residues long. Germline V gives CDR1 LGHDT, CDR2 YNNKEL (reference sequence). With 2 bases removed from V and 9 bases from J, the gap between germline ends came to 19 bases. DNA of the CDR3: TGTGCCAGCAGCCAATACTCTGGGGACGGGGGCTGCTACACCTTC. Translated: CASSQYSGDGGCYTF.

The V call is TRBV6-5, the J call TRBJ2-3; D perhaps matches TRBD2 (6 bases). The CDR3 extends over 16 amino acids. Germline V lookup: CDR1 MNHEY, CDR2 SVGAGI. V lost 0 bases, J lost 0 bases, and 10 bases lay in between. The CDR3 loop is CASSYSGTFSTDTQYF. CDR3 nucleotide sequence: TGTGCCAGCAGTTACTCGGGGACTTTTAGCACAGATACGCAGTATTTT.

As to this clonotype: Since a much larger clone is just one base distant, this may be a read error. The chain links TRBV20-1 to TRBJ2-5; TRBD2 matches at 7 bases. The CDR3 spans 14 residues. The germline V gene has CDR1 DFQATT and CDR2 SNEGSKA (reference sequence). V lost 5 bases and J lost 1; bases outside the gene matches: 7. CDR3 region: CSAPRAGFQETQYF. CDR3 nucleotides: TGCAGTGCTCCTCGAGCGGGGTTCCAAGAGACCCAGTACTTC.

This clonotype is a singleton in its sample. The rearrangement links TRBV12-3 or TRBV12-4 to TRBJ1-1; tentative D call: TRBD1 (6 bases). This CDR3 comprises 13 residues. V dropped 4 bases and J dropped 7 bases, with 13 bases sitting between them. CDR3 DNA sequence: TGTGCCAGCAGTTATACAGGGTTCGGTGAAGCTTTCTTT. Translation: CASSYTGFGEAFF.

The chain employs TRBV5-1 and TRBJ1-1; 9 bases are shared with TRBD1. The CDR3 is 15 amino acids. Germline assignment: CDR1 SGHRS and CDR2 YFSETQ. The V gene end was trimmed by 4 bases and the J gene end by 7 bases; junction bases not matched to a gene: 11. Here the CDR3 reads CASSLSKGQGGEAFF. In nucleotides, the CDR3 is TGCGCCAGCAGCCTTTCCAAGGGACAGGGTGGTGAAGCTTTCTTT.

Many counts were recorded for this clonotype. V usage is TRBV6-5 and J usage is TRBJ2-1, with D unclear. The ends were cut back, 0 bases at V and 2 bases at J, with 11 bases in the middle. Germline V gene sequence: CDR1 MNHEY, CDR2 SVGAGI. This CDR3 has 16 residues. CDR3 nucleotides: TGTGCCAGCAGTTACTCGGACGGGTTTGCCTACAATGAGCAGTTCTTC. It translates to CASSYSDGFAYNEQFF.

This clonotype appeared a few times. CDR3 protein: CSARSRDGYYEQYF. Here the CDR3 DNA reads TGCAGTGCTAGGAGTAGGGACGGGTACTACGAGCAGTACTTC. The V call is TRBV20-1, the J call TRBJ2-7; D might be TRBD1 or TRBD2, each matching 5 bases. Germline V lookup: CDR1 DFQATT, CDR2 SNEGSKA (reference sequence). V lost 3 bases and J 3 bases, leaving 15 bases between the germline ends. The CDR3 runs to 14 residues.

This clonotype was detected a few times. The chain has TRBV5-1 and TRBJ2-1, with D maybe TRBD2 (6 bases). Germline CDR1 and CDR2: SGHRS and YFSETQ. There are 14 residues in the CDR3. Trimming left V 4 bases short and J 5 bases short, with 13 bases between. CDR3 in DNA: TGCGCCAGCAGCGGCCGGGACTTTAACAATGAGCAGTTCTTC. This sequence encodes CASSGRDFNNEQFF.

This clonotype was seen at least ten times. V usage is TRBV6-6 and J usage is TRBJ2-1, with D tentatively TRBD2 (6 bases). Deletions cut 6 bases from V and 5 bases from J, with 17 bases between. The CDR3 runs to 15 residues. Germline CDR1 is MNHNY and CDR2 is SVGAGI (reference sequence). CDR3 nucleotide sequence: TGTGCCAGCAGCCCCAGCGGGTGGGCGGACAATGAGCAGTTCTTC. Encoded protein: CASSPSGWADNEQFF.

The chain is built from TRBV28 and TRBJ2-6; D ambiguous. Trimming took 7 bases from V and 1 from J, leaving 17 bases between them. CDR3 size: 17 residues. Germline V gene sequence: CDR1 MDHEN, CDR2 SYDVKM. In nucleotides, the CDR3 is TGTGCCAGCATGGGCAAATCCACCATGTCTGGGGCCAACGTCCTGACTTTC. It encodes CASMGKSTMSGANVLTF.

This clonotype was detected ten times or more. J is TRBJ2-7 and V is TRBV12-3 or TRBV12-4, with D possibly matching TRBD1 (6 bases). The length of the CDR3 is 14 residues. Between the trimmed V and J ends, which lost 7 bases and 1 base, there was a span of 14 bases. The CDR3, as DNA: TGTGCCAGCACCCTACAGGGACCGTCCTACGAGCAGTACTTC. Encoded protein: CASTLQGPSYEQYF.

This clonotype was counted only a few times. The V gene is TRBV6-6, the J gene TRBJ1-1, with a tentative D call TRBD1 (5 bases). V lost 5 bases and J lost 1, with 17 bases in between. This CDR3 region has 16 residues. Germline CDR1 and CDR2: MNHNY and SVGAGI (reference sequence). The CDR3 DNA reads TGTGCCAGCAGTAGGGTTAGGGATGGGGCGAACACTGAAGCTTTCTTT. Amino acid sequence: CASSRVRDGANTEAFF.

This chain links TRBV7-9 with TRBJ2-1; D is undetermined. CDR3 length: 14 residues. The germline V and J ends were trimmed by 0 bases and 4 bases, with 7 bases remaining between them. In germline, CDR1 is SEHNR, CDR2 FQNEAQ (reference sequence). CDR3 sequence reads: CASSLARLYNEQFF. CDR3 in DNA: TGTGCCAGCAGCTTAGCGCGCCTATACAATGAGCAGTTCTTC.